The T cell receptor beta chain under discussion was sequenced for a study of CD8+CD57+ T cells in acquired aplastic anemia. The overall study: Sorted CD4+ and CD8+ cells gave a mean 3.2 ug DNA, range roughly 0.19 to 30 ug.

V lost 8 bases and J 9 bases, leaving 23 bases between the germline ends. This CDR3 is 14 amino acids long. Germline CDR1 and CDR2: MGHDK and SYGVNS. It was patients with CD8+CD57+ cell expansion by flow cytometry who were chosen for sequencing. There were no patients without severe acquired aplastic anemia. Blood sampling was performed on the patients, and none of them had received therapy by then. Study-level findings and limits: A set of twenty-nine CD8+ CDR3 sequences was shared between patients and controls, and these sequences appeared highly expressed in patients.

In the case of this clonotype: Its antigen is as yet unknown. One base away lies a much larger clone, so this may be a sequencing read error.

It was genomic DNA that served as the template for profiling TCR beta VDJ and CDR3. TCRdb analysed the reads with MiXCR anew, one entry per CDR3 protein. Of approximately 180,000 distinct CDR3 sequences in the sample, roughly 60% were seen once. V is TRBV25-1 and J is TRBJ2-7; D possibly corresponds to TRBD1 (6 bases). The TCR comes from a human donor with aplastic anemia. What was sequenced was sorted CD4+, CD8+, or CD8+CD57+ T cells (not recorded which) from PBMCs. CDR3 DNA sequence: TGTGCCAGCCCACGACCGGGACAACGGGACGGGCAGTACTTC. This sequence encodes CASPRPGQRDGQYF.